Included here is one T cell receptor beta chain sequence, with context. Its specificity is not known. The data belong to a study of PD-1 blockade in classical Hodgkin lymphoma. At the level of the study: Nivolumab dosing for patients was 3 mg/kg, administered intravenously every 2 weeks.

Indicated time point: cycle 4 day 1 (C4D1), after about 6 weeks of nivolumab. Every single patient, without exception, relapsed after autologous stem cell transplantation, and brentuximab vedotin exposure varied. V gave up 5 bases and J gave up 5 bases; unmatched junction bases: 10. The germline V gene encodes CDR1 MNHNY and CDR2 SVGAGI (reference sequence). The length of the CDR3 is 15 residues. The table came from immunoSEQ multiplex PCR; TCRdb's copy has only in-frame clones and leaves some out. The profile shows some 16,000 clones, 83% of them singletons. Notes on the study in general: It was CD4+ TCR diversity, not CD8+, that rose significantly by C4D1. Lower baseline TCR diversity was reported for newly diagnosed patients than for healthy donors. Prior therapy or disease activity may underlie the repertoire differences, whose causes remain undefined.

The receptor comes from a human donor with classical Hodgkin lymphoma. The specimen was peripheral blood mononuclear cells (PBMCs), collected before the fourth cycle of nivolumab. This chain joins TRBV6-6 and TRBJ2-7, with 9 bases identical to TRBD1. The CDR3 DNA is TGTGCCAGCAGTCGGACAGGGGCGGTGAGGAACGAGCAGTACTTC. This codes for CASSRTGAVRNEQYF.